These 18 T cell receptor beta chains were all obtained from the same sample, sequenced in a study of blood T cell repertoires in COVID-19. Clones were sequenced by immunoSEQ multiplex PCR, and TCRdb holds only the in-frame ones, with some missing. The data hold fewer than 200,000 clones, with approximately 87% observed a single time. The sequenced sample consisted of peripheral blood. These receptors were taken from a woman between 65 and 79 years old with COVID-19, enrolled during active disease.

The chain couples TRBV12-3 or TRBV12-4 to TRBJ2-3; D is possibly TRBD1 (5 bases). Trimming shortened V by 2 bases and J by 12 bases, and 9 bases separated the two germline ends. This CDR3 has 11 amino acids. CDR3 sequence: CASSLFQGQYF. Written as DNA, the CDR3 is TGTGCCAGCAGTTTATTCCAGGGTCAGTATTTT.

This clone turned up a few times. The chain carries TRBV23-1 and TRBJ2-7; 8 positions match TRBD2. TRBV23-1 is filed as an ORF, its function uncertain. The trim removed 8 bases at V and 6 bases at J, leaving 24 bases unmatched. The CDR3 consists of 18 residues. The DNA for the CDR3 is TGCGCCAGCGGGGTATACTGGGAGCGGGAGTATTTCCTTGGCGAGCAGTACTTC. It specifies CASGVYWEREYFLGEQYF.

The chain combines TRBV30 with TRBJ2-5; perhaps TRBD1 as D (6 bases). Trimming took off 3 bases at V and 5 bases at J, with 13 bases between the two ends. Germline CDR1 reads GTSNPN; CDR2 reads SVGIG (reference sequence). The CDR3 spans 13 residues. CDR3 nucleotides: TGTGCCTGGAGCCGACAGGCTGGTGAGACCCAGTACTTC. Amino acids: CAWSRQAGETQYF. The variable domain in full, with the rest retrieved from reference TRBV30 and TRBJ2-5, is SQTIHQWPATLVQPVGSPLSLECTVEGTSNPNLYWYRQAAGRGLQLLFYSVGIGQISSEVPQNLSASRPQDRQFILSSKKLLLSDSGFYLCAWSRQAGETQYFGPGTRLLVL.

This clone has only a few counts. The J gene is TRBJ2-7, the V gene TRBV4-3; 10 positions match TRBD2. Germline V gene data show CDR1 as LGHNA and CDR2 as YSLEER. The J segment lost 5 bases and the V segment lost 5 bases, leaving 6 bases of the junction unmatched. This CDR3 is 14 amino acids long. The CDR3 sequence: CASSIVAGGHEQYF. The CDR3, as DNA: TGCGCCAGCAGCATAGTAGCGGGAGGCCACGAGCAGTACTTC.

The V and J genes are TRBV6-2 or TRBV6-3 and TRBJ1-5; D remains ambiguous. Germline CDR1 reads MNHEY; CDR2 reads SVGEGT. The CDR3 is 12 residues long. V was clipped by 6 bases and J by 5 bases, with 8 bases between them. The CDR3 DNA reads TGTGCCAGCAGCGAGAAGTATCAGCCCCAGCATTTT. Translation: CASSEKYQPQHF.

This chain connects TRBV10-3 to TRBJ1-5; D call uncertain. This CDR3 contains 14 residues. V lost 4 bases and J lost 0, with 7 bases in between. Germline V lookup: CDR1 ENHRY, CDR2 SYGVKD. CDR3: CAISGADSNQPQHF. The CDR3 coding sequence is TGTGCCATCAGTGGTGCAGATAGCAATCAGCCCCAGCATTTT.

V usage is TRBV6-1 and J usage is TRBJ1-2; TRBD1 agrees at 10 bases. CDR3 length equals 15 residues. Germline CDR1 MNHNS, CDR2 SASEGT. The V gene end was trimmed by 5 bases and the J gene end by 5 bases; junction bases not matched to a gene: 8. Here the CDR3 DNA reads TGTGCCAGCAGTTCCCGGGACAGGGGTGGGTATGGCTACACCTTC. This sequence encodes CASSSRDRGGYGYTF.

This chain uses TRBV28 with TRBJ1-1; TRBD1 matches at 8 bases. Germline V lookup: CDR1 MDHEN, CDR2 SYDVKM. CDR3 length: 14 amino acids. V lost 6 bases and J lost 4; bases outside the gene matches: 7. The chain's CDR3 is CASRGQESSTEAFF. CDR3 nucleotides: TGTGCCAGCAGGGGACAGGAAAGTTCCACTGAAGCTTTCTTT.

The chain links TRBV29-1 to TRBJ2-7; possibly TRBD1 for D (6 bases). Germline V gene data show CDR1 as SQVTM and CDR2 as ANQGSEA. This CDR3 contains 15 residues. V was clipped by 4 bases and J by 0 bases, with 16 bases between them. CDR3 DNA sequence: TGCAGCGTTGGGGGACCCCAGGGGACCTCCTACGAGCAGTACTTC. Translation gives CSVGGPQGTSYEQYF.

CDR3 sequence reads: CASSLNRGIPNEQFF. DNA of the CDR3: TGTGCCAGCAGCTTAAACAGGGGAATCCCCAATGAGCAGTTCTTC. V usage is TRBV7-3 and J usage is TRBJ2-1; 7 nucleotides align to TRBD1. V dropped 1 base and J dropped 6; count of bases not matched to a gene: 6. This CDR3 spans 15 amino acids. Germline-derived CDR1 and CDR2 are SGHTA and FQGTGA.

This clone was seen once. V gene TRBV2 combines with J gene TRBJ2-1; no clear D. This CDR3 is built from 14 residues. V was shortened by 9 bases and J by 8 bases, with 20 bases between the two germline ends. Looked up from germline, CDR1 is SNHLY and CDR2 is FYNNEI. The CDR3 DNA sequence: TGTGCCAGTACGCGCAGAGGTCTTGTCGATGAGCAGTTCTTC. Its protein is CASTRRGLVDEQFF. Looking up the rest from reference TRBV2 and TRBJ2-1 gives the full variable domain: EPEVTQTPSHQVTQMGQEVILRCVPISNHLYFYWYRQILGQKVEFLVSFYNNEISEKSEIFDDQFSVERPDGSNFTLKIRSTKLEDSAMYFCASTRRGLVDEQFFGPGTRLTVL.

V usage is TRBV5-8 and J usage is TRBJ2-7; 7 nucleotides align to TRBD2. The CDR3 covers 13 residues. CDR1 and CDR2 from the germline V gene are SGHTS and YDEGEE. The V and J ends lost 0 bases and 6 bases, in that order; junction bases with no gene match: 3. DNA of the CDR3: TGTGCCAGCAGCTTGGTTCGGGGGGTCGAGCAGTACTTC. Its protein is CASSLVRGVEQYF.

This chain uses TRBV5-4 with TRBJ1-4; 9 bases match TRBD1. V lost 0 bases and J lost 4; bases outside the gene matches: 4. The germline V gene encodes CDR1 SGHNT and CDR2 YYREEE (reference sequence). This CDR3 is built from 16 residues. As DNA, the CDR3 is TGTGCCAGCAGCTTGGTTGGGGGACAGGGTAATGAAAAACTGTTTTTT. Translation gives CASSLVGGQGNEKLFF.

CDR3 in DNA: TGCAGCGTTGAAGTCGGAGCCTACGAGCAGTACTTC. Translating it yields CSVEVGAYEQYF. The chain uses TRBV29-1 and TRBJ2-7; D is unresolved. Germline V gene data show CDR1 as SQVTM and CDR2 as ANQGSEA. The CDR3 contains 12 residues. The V end was cut by 1 base, the J end by 2 bases, with 6 bases between.

The CDR3 nucleotides are TGTGCCACCGTGACCAAGCGGGAGAGCCCCTACGAGCAGTACTTC. Encoded protein: CATVTKRESPYEQYF. The gene calls are TRBV28 and TRBJ2-7; 8 nucleotides align to TRBD2. The CDR3 totals 15 residues. Trimming at V came to 10 bases and at J to 2 bases, leaving 13 bases not matched to a gene. Germline V gene sequence: CDR1 MDHEN, CDR2 SYDVKM.

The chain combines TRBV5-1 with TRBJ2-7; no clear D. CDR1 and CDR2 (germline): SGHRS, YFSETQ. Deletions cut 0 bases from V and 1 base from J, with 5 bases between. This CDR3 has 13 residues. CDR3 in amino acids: CASSLVGSYEQYF. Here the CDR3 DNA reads TGCGCCAGCAGCTTGGTCGGTTCCTACGAGCAGTACTTC.

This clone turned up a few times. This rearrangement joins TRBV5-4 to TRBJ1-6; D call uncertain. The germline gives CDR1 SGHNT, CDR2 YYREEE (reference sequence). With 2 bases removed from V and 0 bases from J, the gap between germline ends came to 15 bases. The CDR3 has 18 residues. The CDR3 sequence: CASSFELDWSSYNSPLHF. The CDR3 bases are TGTGCCAGCAGCTTCGAGCTGGATTGGAGCTCCTATAATTCACCCCTCCACTTT. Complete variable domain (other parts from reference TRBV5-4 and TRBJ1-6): ETGVTQSPTHLIKTRGQQVTLRCSSQSGHNTVSWYQQALGQGPQFIFQYYREEENGRGNFPPRFSGLQFPNYSSELNVNALELDDSALYLCASSFELDWSSYNSPLHFGNGTRLTVT.

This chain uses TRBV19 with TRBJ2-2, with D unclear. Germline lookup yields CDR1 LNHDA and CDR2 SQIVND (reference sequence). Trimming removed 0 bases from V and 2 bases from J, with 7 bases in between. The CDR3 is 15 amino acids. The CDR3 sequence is CASSIDRVNTGELFF. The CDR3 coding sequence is TGTGCCAGTAGTATAGATCGGGTAAACACCGGGGAGCTGTTTTTT.